A selection of T cell receptor beta chains follows, all from one sample in a study of cytomegalovirus exposure and HLA in healthy donors. Only in-frame clones appear in the TCRdb table, and some are missing; sequencing was by immunoSEQ multiplex PCR. The profile shows some 110,000 clones, about four fifths of them singletons. The sample taken for sequencing was PBMCs. Receptors originate from a man aged 35 to 55 in good health and CMV-seronegative. The CDR3 runs from the conserved cysteine through the conserved F or W. The size field is filled for only some rows; it gives once, few, many or a size class.

>17|TRBV5-1|.
CASSLDRTGLAGTLQFF
>17|TRBV10-3|.
CAISEFKTTGSGYGYTF
>14|TRBV27|.
CASSAGTGIDGYTF
>12|TRBV19|.
CASSMSAGHETF
>16|TRBV4-2|once
CASSQDWRGGADTQYF
>16|TRBV7-3|.
CASSESSGTGSSPLHF
>15|TRBV7-9|.
CASSLAGDSTYGYTF
>13|TRBV6-6|few
CASSRLDSYEQYF
>13|TRBV6-5|.
CASSPPGLYEQYF
>15|TRBV27|once
CASTSLGQGDYGYTF
>13|TRBV6-5|few
CASGSFSLEKLFF
>14|TRBV4-3|.
CASSQPGLTHEQFF
>14|TRBV2|once
CASAGEGSVGELFF
>14|TRBV11-3|.
CASSRGGQSYEQYF
>13|TRBV7-3|few
CASSSGGGYGYTF
>14|TRBV6-4|.
CASSDSPEAGEQFF
>16|TRBV7-2|.
CANGLADPGGTGELFF
>13|TRBV7-9|.
CASSFGAADEQYF
>12|TRBV7-6|.
CASSLGALEQYF
>13|TRBV4-2|few
CASSQDRGREQYF
>15|TRBV4-1|once
CASSQGQGADTEAFF
>14|TRBV21-1|few
CATGTGGWSYEQYF
>15|TRBV28|.
CASSIQQGAGQPQHF
>15|TRBV4-1|.
CASSQVGTGTYEQYF
>14|TRBV7-6|few
CASSSGQGKYEQYF
>16|TRBV5-6|.
CASSTERGLIYNEQFF
>13|TRBV6-4|.
CASSDRNTGELFF
>15|TRBV27|.
CASSPTGGEDYEQYF
>13|TRBV18|few
CASSTGTFNEQFF